This TCR beta chain was obtained from a study of T cells in Graves' hyperthyroidism and ophthalmopathy. General observations from the study: Most thyroid-expanded clonotypes above 0.001 were also found in blood.

Germline V lookup: CDR1 DFQATT, CDR2 SNEGSKA (reference sequence). This CDR3 comprises 13 residues. The germline V and J ends were trimmed by 6 bases and 7 bases, with 19 bases remaining between them. This clonotype occurred a few times. Its matching antigen is unknown. Researchers took RNA transcripts and amplified the TCR beta CDR3 regions from them. Researchers ran a first-round RT-PCR on the TCR CDR3 using the HTBI primer set. TCRdb reanalysed the multiplex PCR reads using MiXCR and keeps one entry per CDR3 protein. Altogether about 720,000 distinct CDR3 sequences are present, approximately 18% being singletons, with the ten largest covering approximately 15%.

The chain links TRBV20-1 to TRBJ2-7; unclear D gene. The sample was blood. This receptor was obtained from a woman in her 50s with Graves' hyperthyroidism that later progressed to Graves' ophthalmopathy. The chain's CDR3 is CSAEQRRDLEQYF. The CDR3 coding sequence is TGCAGTGCAGAGCAAAGACGAGACCTGGAGCAGTACTTC.